One and the same sample provided the 30 T cell receptor beta chains below, sequenced in a study of T-cell reconstitution after alpha-beta-depleted transplantation in children (dated by TCRdb to between 2015 and 2016). The library relied on PCR. The instrument was an Illumina HiSeq 2500. TCR libraries were prepared with molecular barcoding, using unique molecular identifiers to normalize TCRbeta repertoire quantification. The public reads were quality trimmed at Q25 with fastp and then assembled into clones with MiXCR by TCRdb, keeping productive beta chains. Each record represents a unique CDR3 protein, reported with the most common genes and DNA among its rows. Across this sample there are a few hundred thousand distinct CDR3 sequences, with about a tenth seen only once. Roughly 6% of the sample goes to the ten largest clones. This sample comprised PBMCs from the stem cell graft donor, obtained from the stem cell graft. The source is a human donor who donated a stem cell graft to a child with acute myeloid leukemia.

This clonotype has just a few counts. The CDR3 region has the DNA TGCAGTGCTAGAGATTGGGGAACGACGGACACTGAAGCTTTCTTT. It specifies CSARDWGTTDTEAFF. This chain uses TRBV20-1 with TRBJ1-1, with D unclear. Trimming cost V 0 bases and J 3 bases, with 14 bases left between them. The CDR3 is 15 amino acids. The germline V gene encodes CDR1 DFQATT and CDR2 SNEGSKA (reference sequence).

This clonotype was observed a few times. The genes are TRBV4-1 and TRBJ2-5, with D unclear. V lost 4 bases, J lost 1 base, and 10 bases lay in between. The V gene's germline CDR1 is MGHRA and CDR2 YSYEKL. CDR3 length: 14 residues. CDR3 sequence (DNA): TGCGCCAGCAGCCTCACCCTCGCCCAAGAGACCCAGTACTTC. Amino acids: CASSLTLAQETQYF.

This chain connects TRBV3-1 to TRBJ2-5; unclear D gene. The CDR3 is 14 residues long. The V and J ends lost 4 bases and 5 bases respectively, with 14 bases between them. Germline lookup yields CDR1 LGHDT and CDR2 YNNKEL (reference sequence). CDR3 sequence: CASSRVEERETQYF. CDR3 coding DNA: TGTGCCAGCAGCCGAGTTGAGGAAAGGGAGACCCAGTACTTC.

This clonotype occurred a few times. The genes are TRBV27 and TRBJ2-1; tentatively, D is TRBD1 (5 bases). Between the trimmed V and J ends, which lost 5 bases and 10 bases, there was a span of 12 bases. Germline CDR1 is MNHEY and CDR2 is SMNVEV (reference sequence). This CDR3 is 12 amino acids long. CDR3 loop: CASSPPTEEQFF. The CDR3 DNA sequence: TGTGCCAGCAGTCCGCCGACAGAGGAGCAGTTCTTC.

This clonotype was seen more than once but under ten times. The chain is built from TRBV20-1 and TRBJ2-3; possible D gene TRBD2, 6 bases. V gave up 0 bases and J gave up 1 base, with 11 bases separating them. The CDR3 sequence is 15 residues long. The germline CDR1 and CDR2 sequences are DFQATT and SNEGSKA (reference sequence). CDR3 protein: CSARDHAGRTDTQYF. In DNA form, the CDR3 reads TGCAGTGCTAGAGATCACGCGGGACGCACAGATACGCAGTATTTT.

Ten or more counts support this clonotype. The junction and the germline gene differ at one end; a read error may be behind it. The rearrangement joins TRBV7-8 to TRBJ2-5; the D gene is possibly TRBD2 (5 bases). The CDR3 spans 11 residues. Germline loops: CDR1 SGHVS, CDR2 FQNEAQ. The CDR3 region is CASSLEGTQYF. For the CDR3, the DNA is TGTGCCAGCAGTTTAGAGGGGACCCAGTACTTC.

This clonotype was seen a handful of times. The chain combines TRBV5-1 with TRBJ2-3; perhaps TRBD2 as D (6 bases). The CDR3 is made up of 14 amino acids. Germline V CDR1 and CDR2: SGHRS, YFSETQ. The V gene lost 3 bases and the J gene lost 3 bases, with 11 bases spanning the gap. CDR3 residues: CASSWVGGTDTQYF. CDR3 DNA: TGCGCCAGCAGCTGGGTGGGGGGAACAGATACGCAGTATTTT.

This clonotype came up many times. V usage is TRBV10-3 and J usage is TRBJ2-1, with 9 bases identical to TRBD1. CDR3 length equals 14 residues. The germline V gene has CDR1 ENHRY and CDR2 SYGVKD. After removal of 8 bases from V and 8 bases from J, the junction contained 10 bases not matched to a gene. The CDR3 DNA follows: TGTGCCATCGGTGGGGACAGGGTCGACGATGAGCAGTTCTTC. Translated: CAIGGDRVDDEQFF.

V and J are TRBV5-4 and TRBJ1-5; D perhaps matches TRBD1 (5 bases). Germline CDR1 SGHNT, CDR2 YYREEE (reference sequence). The CDR3 is 15 residues long. V was cut by 3 bases and J by 1 base, with 11 bases left in between. The CDR3 sequence: CASSSGTESNQPQHF. Written as DNA, the CDR3 is TGTGCCAGCAGCTCCGGGACGGAAAGCAATCAGCCCCAGCATTTT. The full variable domain, its missing parts supplied by reference TRBV5-4 and TRBJ1-5, is ETGVTQSPTHLIKTRGQQVTLRCSSQSGHNTVSWYQQALGQGPQFIFQYYREEENGRGNFPPRFSGLQFPNYSSELNVNALELDDSALYLCASSSGTESNQPQHFGDGTRLSIL.

This clonotype has ten or more counts. The chain employs TRBV12-3 or TRBV12-4 and TRBJ2-7, with D unresolved. Trimming took off 3 bases at V and 5 bases at J, with 5 bases between the two ends. There are 11 residues in the CDR3. The CDR3 loop reads CASSLGNEQYV. The CDR3 bases are TGTGCCAGCAGTTTGGGGAACGAGCAGTACGTC.

The chain recombines TRBV12-3 or TRBV12-4 with TRBJ2-1; 8 bases match TRBD2. The CDR3 extends over 15 amino acids. Germline trimming cut 3 bases from V and 5 bases from J; bases unmatched to any gene: 6. The CDR3 DNA follows: TGTGCCAGCAGTTTTCAGGTAGCGGGAAACAATGAGCAGTTCTTC. Translating gives CASSFQVAGNNEQFF.

The chain joins TRBV20-1 to TRBJ1-2, with D possibly TRBD1 on 5 matching bases. Trimming cost V 3 bases and J 4 bases, with 15 bases left between them. CDR3 size: 14 residues. CDR1 is DFQATT, CDR2 SNEGSKA, per germline (reference sequence). CDR3 protein: CSASSDQTGYGYTF. The CDR3 bases are TGCAGTGCTAGTTCCGACCAAACAGGCTATGGCTACACCTTC.

This clonotype has more than one count but fewer than ten. Here the CDR3 reads CASSLEAGQAYNEQFF. CDR3 DNA: TGTGCCAGCAGCTTAGAAGCTGGGCAGGCCTACAATGAGCAGTTCTTC. This chain connects TRBV7-3 to TRBJ2-1; no definite D call. Looked up from germline, CDR1 is SGHTA and CDR2 is FQGTGA. CDR3 length equals 16 residues. Trimming cost V 2 bases and J 2 bases, with 13 bases left between them.

This clonotype was counted many times. The V and J genes are TRBV7-3 and TRBJ2-1; 8 bases agree with TRBD2. The CDR3 is 14 residues long. V trimming: 5 bases; J trimming: 8 bases; junction bases outside the gene matches: 8. Per the germline V gene, CDR1 is SGHTA and CDR2 is FQGTGA. The CDR3 region has the DNA TGTGCCAGCAGCACCGGCGGGGGGCACTATGAGCAGTTCTTC. Its protein product is CASSTGGGHYEQFF.

This clonotype has more than one count but fewer than ten. The chain is built from TRBV20-1 and TRBJ1-2, with 8 bases matching TRBD1. Trimming took 3 bases from V and 6 from J; bases not matched to a gene: 15. The CDR3 sequence is 16 residues long. In germline, CDR1 is DFQATT, CDR2 SNEGSKA (reference sequence). The CDR3, as DNA: TGCAGTGCTAGTAACCGACAGGGGCCGGTGCCGAATGGCTACACCTTC. Translation gives CSASNRQGPVPNGYTF.

This clonotype was observed at least ten times. The chain has TRBV2 and TRBJ2-1; 10 bases are a match to TRBD2. The CDR3 has 13 residues. V was clipped by 6 bases and J by 9 bases; unmatched bases: 5. Germline CDR1 SNHLY, CDR2 FYNNEI. CDR3 sequence reads: CASSASGRAEQFF. The CDR3 nucleotides are TGTGCCAGCAGCGCCAGCGGGAGGGCTGAGCAGTTCTTC.

The chain links TRBV20-1 to TRBJ1-5, with TRBD1 matching 7 bases. Germline assignment: CDR1 DFQATT and CDR2 SNEGSKA (reference sequence). The CDR3 covers 13 residues. V lost 6 bases to trimming and J lost 7 bases; unmatched junction nucleotides: 9. CDR3 protein: CSATQGVGQPQHF. In nucleotides, the CDR3 is TGCAGTGCAACCCAGGGGGTAGGCCAGCCCCAGCATTTT.

This clonotype was counted between two and nine times. The rearrangement uses TRBV12-3 or TRBV12-4 and TRBJ2-3; 7 bases line up with TRBD2. The CDR3 totals 13 residues. Trimming at V came to 8 bases and at J to 0 bases, leaving 2 bases not matched to a gene. The CDR3 sequence: CASAGASTDTQYF. In DNA, the CDR3 is TGTGCCAGCGCGGGAGCCAGCACAGATACGCAGTATTTT.

The chain joins TRBV10-3 to TRBJ2-7, with 7 bases aligning to TRBD1. In germline, CDR1 is ENHRY, CDR2 SYGVKD. V was pared by 0 bases and J by 2 bases, with 7 bases of the junction left unmatched. This CDR3 has 16 amino acids. This CDR3 is CAISESGNTGAYEQYV. CDR3 DNA sequence: TGTGCCATCAGTGAGTCGGGGAATACAGGGGCCTACGAGCAGTACGTC.

This clonotype was seen repeatedly, ten times or more. The rearrangement joins TRBV5-1 to TRBJ2-1; 12 bases are shared with TRBD2. The V and J ends lost 2 bases and 8 bases, in that order; junction bases with no gene match: 2. This CDR3 region has 14 residues. Germline CDR1 SGHRS, CDR2 YFSETQ. CDR3 region: CASSLLAGGYEQFF. As DNA, the CDR3 is TGCGCCAGCAGCTTACTAGCGGGAGGCTATGAGCAGTTCTTC.

The sample holds a few counts of this clonotype. This sequence joins TRBV5-5 and TRBJ2-1; D is unclear. The V end was cut by 0 bases, the J end by 10 bases, with 11 bases between. CDR1 is SGHKS and CDR2 is YYEKEE in the germline V gene (reference sequence). This CDR3 contains 13 residues. The CDR3 region is CASSLANSEEQFF. As DNA, the CDR3 is TGTGCCAGCAGCTTGGCTAATTCGGAGGAGCAGTTCTTC.

This clonotype was counted a few times. This chain uses TRBV12-3 or TRBV12-4 with TRBJ1-5, with 7 bases lining up with TRBD1. V gave up 6 bases and J gave up 0 bases; unmatched junction bases: 5. CDR3 size: 15 residues. The CDR3 reads CASRDRADSNQPQHF. In DNA form, the CDR3 reads TGTGCCAGCAGAGACAGGGCGGATAGCAATCAGCCCCAGCATTTT.

This clonotype was detected a few times. CDR3 in DNA: TGTGCCAGTCGCAGGGGCCACGAGCAGTACTTC. Translation gives CASRRGHEQYF. The rearrangement joins TRBV7-2 to TRBJ2-7; possible D gene TRBD1, 6 bases. Germline CDR1 is SGHTA and CDR2 is FQGNSA. This CDR3 comprises 11 residues. Between the trimmed V and J ends, which lost 9 bases and 5 bases, there was a span of 11 bases.

The table lists this clonotype with many counts. This chain connects TRBV29-1 to TRBJ2-3; D is perhaps TRBD2 (5 bases). V was pared by 6 bases and J by 5 bases, with 15 bases between. In germline, CDR1 is SQVTM, CDR2 ANQGSEA. CDR3 length equals 13 residues. The CDR3 here is CSVASSGVDTQYF. The CDR3 coding sequence is TGCAGCGTCGCTAGTTCCGGGGTAGATACGCAGTATTTT.

The rearrangement uses TRBV4-2 and TRBJ2-2; TRBD2 aligns across 11 bases. V lost 3 bases and J lost 6; bases outside the gene matches: 9. CDR3 length: 17 residues. Germline V gene lookup returns CDR1 LGHNA and CDR2 YNFKEQ. CDR3: CASSHSYSGGASGELFF. CDR3 DNA sequence: TGTGCCAGCAGCCATTCCTATAGCGGGGGGGCCTCCGGGGAGCTGTTTTTT.

This clonotype was seen repeatedly, ten times or more. The rearrangement uses TRBV6-1 and TRBJ2-6; 12 nucleotides match TRBD1. Germline V CDR1 and CDR2: MNHNS, SASEGT. J was trimmed by 1 base and V by 8 bases; bases with no gene match: 9. The CDR3 totals 18 residues. For the CDR3, the DNA is TGTGCCAGCGCCCCTAGGGGACAGGGGGCATCTGGGGCCAACGTCCTGACTTTC. Protein product: CASAPRGQGASGANVLTF.

The J gene is TRBJ1-3, the V gene TRBV18, with 9 bases aligning to TRBD1. The V and J ends lost 2 bases and 4 bases, in that order; junction bases with no gene match: 3. The CDR3 spans 15 residues. The germline CDR1 and CDR2 sequences are KGHSH and LQKENI. CDR3 region: CASSPNRGPGNTIYF. The CDR3 DNA sequence: TGTGCCAGCTCACCAAACAGGGGGCCCGGAAACACCATATATTTT.

This clonotype has only a few counts. This chain links TRBV7-2 with TRBJ2-2; D tentatively reads TRBD1 or TRBD2 (5 bases each). Trimming took 1 base from V and 6 from J, leaving 12 bases between them. The CDR3 runs 15 residues. Germline V gene data show CDR1 as SGHTA and CDR2 as FQGNSA. This CDR3 is CASSLVGGSAGELFF. DNA of the CDR3: TGTGCCAGCAGCTTAGTTGGGGGTTCTGCCGGGGAGCTGTTTTTT.

This clonotype has at least ten counts. The chain is built from TRBV4-2 and TRBJ2-1; unclear D gene. Germline V gives CDR1 LGHNA, CDR2 YNFKEQ. V lost 3 bases, J lost 2 bases, and 17 bases lay in between. The CDR3 extends over 17 amino acids. The CDR3 region has the DNA TGTGCCAGCAGCCAGGGTGGGCAAGGAGAGGCCTACAATGAGCAGTTCTTC. Translated, it gives CASSQGGQGEAYNEQFF.

This clonotype has at least ten counts. The chain uses TRBV20-1 and TRBJ2-2; 7 bases map to TRBD2. The junction had 11 bases not matched to a gene; V was cut back by 4 bases and J by 6 bases. In germline, CDR1 is DFQATT, CDR2 SNEGSKA (reference sequence). CDR3 size: 15 residues. Here the CDR3 DNA reads TGCAGTGCTAAGGACGGGAGGCTGGAGGCCGGGGAGCTGTTTTTT. This codes for CSAKDGRLEAGELFF.